The 10 T cell receptor beta chains listed next were all sequenced from one sample in a study of technical replicates of blood from several donors. Data came from immunoSEQ multiplex PCR; TCRdb stores just in-frame clones and leaves some out. This sample has just over 70,000 clones, with around 96% found just once. The sequenced sample was T cells isolated from PBMCs. The receptor set was obtained from a human donor in good health.

The chain has TRBV28 and TRBJ2-7; 8 bases map to TRBD1. The germline V gene has CDR1 MDHEN and CDR2 SYDVKM. J gave up 3 bases and V 1 base, and 5 bases lay outside the gene matches. The CDR3 is 15 amino acids. CDR3 DNA sequence: TGTGCCAGCAGTTTATTAGGACAGGGCAACTACGAGCAGTACTTC. Protein: CASSLLGQGNYEQYF.

The V gene is TRBV9, the J gene TRBJ2-1; 7 bases fit TRBD1. This CDR3 region has 15 residues. Germline-derived CDR1 and CDR2 are SGDLS and YYNGEE. The trim removed 4 bases at V and 6 bases at J, leaving 10 bases unmatched. This CDR3 reads CASSFRQGESNEQFF. CDR3 bases: TGTGCCAGCAGCTTCAGACAGGGAGAGAGCAATGAGCAGTTCTTC.

V usage is TRBV11-2 and J usage is TRBJ1-3, with 11 bases that match TRBD1. There are 15 residues in the CDR3. Germline V CDR1 and CDR2: SGHAT, FQNNGV. V dropped 4 bases and J dropped 3; count of bases not matched to a gene: 2. In DNA form, the CDR3 reads TGTGCCAGCAGCTGGACAGGGGGCAATGGAAACACCATATATTTT. It is translated as CASSWTGGNGNTIYF.

This chain links TRBV9 with TRBJ1-4; TRBD1 matches 7 bases. V shed 4 bases, J shed 5 bases, and the junction held 8 bases outside the gene matches. The CDR3 extends over 15 amino acids. Germline CDR1 is SGDLS and CDR2 is YYNGEE. CDR3 amino acids: CASSLQGMENEKLFF. The CDR3 coding sequence is TGTGCCAGCAGCTTACAGGGGATGGAGAATGAAAAACTGTTTTTT.

This chain connects TRBV19 to TRBJ2-1; D may be TRBD2 (6 bases). Trimming removed 5 bases at V and 0 bases at J, with 20 bases between. This CDR3 comprises 18 residues. The V gene's germline CDR1 is LNHDA and CDR2 SQIVND (reference sequence). The CDR3, as DNA: TGTGCCAGTAGTCCCACCCTTGGGGTCGGGAGCTCCTACAATGAGCAGTTCTTC. It codes for CASSPTLGVGSSYNEQFF.

The chain employs TRBV7-9 and TRBJ2-5; 7 bases align to TRBD2. The CDR3 extends over 14 amino acids. J was trimmed by 2 bases and V by 2 bases; bases with no gene match: 2. Per the germline V gene, CDR1 is SEHNR and CDR2 is FQNEAQ (reference sequence). CDR3 sequence: CASSLLAAQETQYF. For the CDR3, the DNA is TGTGCCAGCAGCTTACTAGCGGCACAAGAGACCCAGTACTTC.

The rearrangement links TRBV30 to TRBJ2-7; TRBD1 agrees at 11 bases. With 1 base clipped from V and 4 bases from J, the junction kept 6 bases outside the gene matches. Germline lookup yields CDR1 GTSNPN and CDR2 SVGIG (reference sequence). This CDR3 has 15 amino acids. The CDR3 region is CAWSGGQGARYEQYF. CDR3 nucleotide sequence: TGTGCCTGGAGTGGAGGACAGGGGGCGAGATACGAGCAGTACTTC.

The chain carries TRBV25-1 and TRBJ1-2; possible D gene TRBD1, 5 bases. The germline CDR1 and CDR2 sequences are MGHDK and SYGVNS. The V end was cut by 7 bases, the J end by 4 bases, with 13 bases between. The CDR3 sequence is 13 residues long. Here the CDR3 reads CASTQGGGYGYTF. The CDR3 DNA reads TGTGCCAGCACCCAGGGAGGTGGCTATGGCTACACCTTC.

This chain links TRBV11-3 with TRBJ2-5, with 8 positions matching TRBD1. J lost 2 bases, V lost 5 bases, and 10 bases had no gene match. CDR1 and CDR2 (germline): SGHNT, YENEEA. This CDR3 comprises 16 residues. CDR3 sequence: CASSPRQGTRQETQYF. CDR3 nucleotide sequence: TGTGCCAGCAGCCCAAGACAGGGGACCAGGCAAGAGACCCAGTACTTC.

The chain carries TRBV6-6 and TRBJ2-3; a possible D gene is TRBD2 (5 bases). CDR3 length equals 16 residues. Per the germline V gene, CDR1 is MNHNY and CDR2 is SVGAGI (reference sequence). Trimming removed 0 bases at V and 1 base at J, with 11 bases between. Here the CDR3 reads CASSYSRDLGTDTQYF. The CDR3 region has the DNA TGTGCCAGCAGTTACTCGAGGGATCTAGGCACAGATACGCAGTATTTT.